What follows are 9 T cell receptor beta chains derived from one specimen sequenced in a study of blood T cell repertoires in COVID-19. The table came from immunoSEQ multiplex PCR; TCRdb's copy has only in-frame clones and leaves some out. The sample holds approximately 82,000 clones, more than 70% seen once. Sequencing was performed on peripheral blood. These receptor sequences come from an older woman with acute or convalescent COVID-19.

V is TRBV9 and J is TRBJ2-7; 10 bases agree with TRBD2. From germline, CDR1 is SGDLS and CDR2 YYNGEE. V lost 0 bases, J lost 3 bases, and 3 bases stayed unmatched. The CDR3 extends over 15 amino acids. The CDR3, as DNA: TGTGCCAGCAGCGTAGAGGCTAGCGGGAGCTACGAGCAGTACTTC. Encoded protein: CASSVEASGSYEQYF.

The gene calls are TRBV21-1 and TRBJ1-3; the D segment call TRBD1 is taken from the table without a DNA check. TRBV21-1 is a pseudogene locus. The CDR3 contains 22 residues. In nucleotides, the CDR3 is TGTGCCAGCAGCATTTTACTTTGCGGACAGGGGGCTAACAGGTGCTCCGGAAACACCATATATTTT. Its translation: CASSILLCGQGANRCSGNTIYF.

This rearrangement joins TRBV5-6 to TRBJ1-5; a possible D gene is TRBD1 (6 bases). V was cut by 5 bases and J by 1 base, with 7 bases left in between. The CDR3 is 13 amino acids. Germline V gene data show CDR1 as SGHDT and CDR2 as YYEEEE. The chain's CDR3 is CASSQGSNQPQHF. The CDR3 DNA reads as TGTGCCAGCAGTCAGGGGAGCAATCAGCCCCAGCATTTT.

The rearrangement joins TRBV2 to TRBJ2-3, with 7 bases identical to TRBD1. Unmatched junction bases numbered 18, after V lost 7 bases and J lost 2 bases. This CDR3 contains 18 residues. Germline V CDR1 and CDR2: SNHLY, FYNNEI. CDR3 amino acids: CASTYRIPDRRYTDTQYF. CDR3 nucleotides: TGTGCCAGCACCTACCGTATTCCGGACAGGAGATACACAGATACGCAGTATTTT.

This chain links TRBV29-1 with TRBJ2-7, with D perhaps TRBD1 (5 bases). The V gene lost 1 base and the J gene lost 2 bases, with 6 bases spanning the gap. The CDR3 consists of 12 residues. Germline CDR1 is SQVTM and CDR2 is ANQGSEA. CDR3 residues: CSVEGRAYEQYF. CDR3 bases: TGCAGCGTTGAAGGCAGGGCCTACGAGCAGTACTTC.

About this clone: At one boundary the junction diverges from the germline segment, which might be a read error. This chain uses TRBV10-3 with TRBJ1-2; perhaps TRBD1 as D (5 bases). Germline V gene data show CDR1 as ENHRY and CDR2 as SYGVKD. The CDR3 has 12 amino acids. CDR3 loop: CAITEGDYGHTF. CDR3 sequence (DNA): TGTGCCATCACCGAAGGGGATTATGGCCACACCTTC.

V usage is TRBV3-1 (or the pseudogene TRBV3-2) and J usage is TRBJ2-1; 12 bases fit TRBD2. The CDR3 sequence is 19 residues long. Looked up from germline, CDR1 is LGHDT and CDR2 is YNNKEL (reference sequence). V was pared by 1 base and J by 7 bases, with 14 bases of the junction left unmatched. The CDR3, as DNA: TGTGCCAGCAGCCAAGGGATAGGACTAGCGGGAAGTAGAGGAAATGAGCAGTTCTTC. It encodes CASSQGIGLAGSRGNEQFF.

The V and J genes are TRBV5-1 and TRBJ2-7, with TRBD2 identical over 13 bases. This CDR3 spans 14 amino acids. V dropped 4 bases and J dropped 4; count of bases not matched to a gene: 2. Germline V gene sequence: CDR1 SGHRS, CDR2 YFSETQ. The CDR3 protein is CASSMTSGRYEQYF. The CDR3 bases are TGCGCCAGCAGCATGACTAGCGGGAGGTACGAGCAGTACTTC.

The CDR3 coding sequence is TGTGCCAGCAGCTTGGAAGCAAGTCTATCACCCCTCCACTTT. It translates to CASSLEASLSPLHF. The chain joins TRBV5-6 to TRBJ1-6; D unresolved. V was clipped by 0 bases and J by 10 bases, with 11 bases between them. The CDR3 runs to 14 residues. Germline loops: CDR1 SGHDT, CDR2 YYEEEE.